These T cell receptor beta chains were read from a single sample in a study of T cell clusters in autoimmune cytopenias. TCRdb re-called the multiplex PCR reads; one entry per CDR3 protein, DNA not given. In all, the sample yields some 11,000 distinct CDR3 sequences. The same data also went into a second study, on T cell repertoires in aging, cancer and after chemotherapy.

Specimen: peripheral blood. The receptors shown here come from a human donor in good health. The CDR3 runs from the conserved cysteine through the conserved F or W. Each record gives: clone size, V gene, J gene, CDR3 protein. Clone size appears in some rows only: once, few, many, or a class for an expanded clone.

clone size: medium-sized
V gene: TRBV7-2
J gene: TRBJ2-4
CDR3 protein: CASSLAGLAKNIQYF

clone size: -
V gene: TRBV18
J gene: TRBJ2-3
CDR3 protein: CASSRTGLGRGTDTQYF

clone size: -
V gene: TRBV12-3/TRBV12-4
J gene: TRBJ2-3
CDR3 protein: CASSLGLGSAQYF

clone size: medium-sized
V gene: TRBV20-1
J gene: TRBJ1-2
CDR3 protein: CSANRGPSYGYTF

clone size: medium-sized
V gene: TRBV18
J gene: TRBJ2-6
CDR3 protein: CASSPSPGGVSTSGANVLTF

clone size: -
V gene: TRBV5-4
J gene: TRBJ1-1
CDR3 protein: CASSLRTGNTEAFF

clone size: medium-sized
V gene: TRBV30
J gene: TRBJ1-1
CDR3 protein: CAWSVSGVNTEAFF

clone size: -
V gene: TRBV5-4
J gene: TRBJ2-3
CDR3 protein: CASSLDLGDTQYF

clone size: -
V gene: TRBV2
J gene: TRBJ1-2
CDR3 protein: CASFPGIFYGYTF

clone size: -
V gene: TRBV4-2
J gene: TRBJ2-7
CDR3 protein: CASSPAWGTSSYEQYF

clone size: -
V gene: TRBV10-3
J gene: TRBJ1-5
CDR3 protein: CAISESLGASDSSNQPQHF

clone size: -
V gene: TRBV7-9
J gene: TRBJ1-5
CDR3 protein: CASSLGEQPQHF

clone size: medium-sized
V gene: TRBV29-1
J gene: TRBJ1-1
CDR3 protein: CSVAGTLEAFF

clone size: medium-sized
V gene: TRBV19
J gene: TRBJ2-7
CDR3 protein: CASRHPGQDSYEQYF

clone size: -
V gene: TRBV11-3
J gene: TRBJ2-7
CDR3 protein: CASSLEGGYEQYF

clone size: -
V gene: TRBV2
J gene: TRBJ2-7
CDR3 protein: CASSEGGGGGFEQYF

clone size: -
V gene: TRBV18
J gene: TRBJ2-5
CDR3 protein: CASSPRQEETQYF

clone size: medium-sized
V gene: TRBV7-2
J gene: TRBJ2-3
CDR3 protein: CASSLGGGTYTQYF

clone size: -
V gene: TRBV12-3/TRBV12-4
J gene: TRBJ1-4
CDR3 protein: CASSSPLQNEKLFF

clone size: medium-sized
V gene: TRBV29-1
J gene: TRBJ2-1
CDR3 protein: CSADESYNEQFF

clone size: -
V gene: TRBV11-3
J gene: TRBJ2-1
CDR3 protein: CASSLGRSGVNEQFF

clone size: -
V gene: TRBV9
J gene: TRBJ2-7
CDR3 protein: CASSKGRSYEQYF

clone size: -
V gene: TRBV20-1
J gene: TRBJ2-3
CDR3 protein: CSASGLAGGTDTQYF

clone size: -
V gene: TRBV5-4
J gene: TRBJ2-3
CDR3 protein: CASSLVGDTQYF

clone size: -
V gene: TRBV4-1
J gene: TRBJ2-1
CDR3 protein: CASSQDPPYNEQFF

clone size: medium-sized
V gene: TRBV7-9
J gene: TRBJ2-7
CDR3 protein: CASSLGRSGFSYEQYF

clone size: medium-sized
V gene: TRBV27
J gene: TRBJ1-2
CDR3 protein: CASSPGAGNYGYTF

clone size: -
V gene: TRBV6-1
J gene: TRBJ1-1
CDR3 protein: CASSEKGGAFF

clone size: medium-sized
V gene: TRBV7-2
J gene: TRBJ2-7
CDR3 protein: CASSSVALSSYEQYF

clone size: -
V gene: TRBV4-2
J gene: TRBJ1-3
CDR3 protein: CASSPGLGGEAGNTIYF

clone size: -
V gene: TRBV18
J gene: TRBJ2-3
CDR3 protein: CASSPPHGTGDTQYF

clone size: medium-sized
V gene: TRBV29-1
J gene: TRBJ2-3
CDR3 protein: CSVAGGGASDTQYF

clone size: -
V gene: TRBV5-1
J gene: TRBJ1-3
CDR3 protein: CASSLEPTLRFSGNTIYF

clone size: -
V gene: TRBV7-2
J gene: TRBJ2-3
CDR3 protein: CASGLGLLGPDTQYF

clone size: medium-sized
V gene: TRBV6-5
J gene: TRBJ1-1
CDR3 protein: CASMLYRDTEAFF

clone size: -
V gene: TRBV12-3/TRBV12-4
J gene: TRBJ1-4
CDR3 protein: CASSFGLANEKLFF

clone size: -
V gene: TRBV29-1
J gene: TRBJ2-5
CDR3 protein: CSVEEGDRVVKTQYF

clone size: -
V gene: TRBV27
J gene: TRBJ2-1
CDR3 protein: CASSPRSQGLEQFF

clone size: -
V gene: TRBV20-1
J gene: TRBJ2-5
CDR3 protein: CSATLQETQYF

clone size: -
V gene: TRBV20-1
J gene: TRBJ2-1
CDR3 protein: CSALTGRGSSYNEQFF

clone size: -
V gene: TRBV20-1
J gene: TRBJ2-3
CDR3 protein: CSARPFLAGQTDTQYF

clone size: medium-sized
V gene: TRBV30
J gene: TRBJ2-1
CDR3 protein: CAWGGGDPREQFF